This T cell receptor beta chain stems from a study of cytomegalovirus exposure and HLA in healthy donors (dated by TCRdb to about 2017). Background on the whole study: According to an earlier analysis of 450 to 650 of the donors, roughly 180 million T cells yielded roughly 100 million unique TCR beta sequences and about 300 Gb of sequence data. The study aimed to test whether cataloging public T cell receptors could reveal signatures of past pathogen exposure. All discovery cohort repertoires had been generated on a single sequencing platform. A later analysis re-analyzed previously published TCR beta repertoires from 666 donors and added high-resolution HLA genotyping to study TCR occurrence patterns. Alongside the repertoire data, information on donor age, sex, ethnicity and CMV serostatus was compiled. The study profiled the T cell repertoires of 666 subjects by immunosequencing and related them to cytomegalovirus serostatus. An early release that covered about 600 HLA-typed donors contained approximately 300 gigabases of sequencing data and tens of millions of unique TCR sequences. To decide whether each TCR beta V gene segment behaved as functional or pseudogenic, an earlier analysis of over 500 of the donors relied on high-throughput TCR beta sequencing. Of the roughly 420 genotyped donors, 75% to 85% were placed in the genetic ancestry cluster associated with self-reported Caucasian donors. Rather than using new phenotypic data, the later analysis identified candidate immune exposures from TCR beta sequences and from how often those sequences occurred across donors. On average, roughly 250,000 unique TCR beta nucleotide sequences were sequenced per donor among several hundred genotyped donors of the cohort, with roughly 18% of those sequences being non-productive. Typing coverage varied by locus: 629-630 donors for A, B, C, DRB1 and DQB1; approximately 500 for DQA1; around 610 for DPA1; approximately 490 for DPB1. The study combined high-throughput TCR immunosequencing, statistical association of individual TCRs with disease status, and machine learning to predict cytomegalovirus infection status. A later genetic analysis used genome-wide SNP genotypes for about 60% of the roughly 700 donors, treating that subset as a discovery cohort. HLA typing covered class I and class II loci at four-digit resolution. Because of strong linkage in the cohort, a few DR-DQ haplotypes were treated as single units for association and clustering. A separate validation cohort of 100 to 150 different subjects was used in addition to the 666-subject first cohort.

Measured from the cysteine to the phenylalanine, the CDR3 is 15 residues long. Here the CDR3 DNA is all that survives: 45 bases in frame from base 1. The germline V gene specifies SGHTA as CDR1 and FQGNSA as CDR2. Ends trimmed: V by 6 bases, J by 4 bases; bases unmatched to a gene: 10. To note about this clone: Its antigen remains unidentified.

Receptor amplification or capture employed the immunoSEQ multiplex PCR assay. For the multiplex PCR, a mixture combining 60 forward primers for TCR Vbeta segments and 13 reverse primers for TCR Jbeta segments was used. The CDR3 region of rearranged TCR beta genes was amplified from genomic DNA with a multiplex PCR assay. On the Illumina HiSeq System, the amplified TCR beta libraries were sequenced as 87-base-pair reads. Per the source publication's procedure: In a later analysis, some 80 million unique TCR beta chains were counted across the 690 or so repertoires, and approximately 11 million of these chains were shared by at least two donors. A nearest-neighbor algorithm error-corrected the raw reads and collapsed the reads into unique sequences, merging closely related sequences to remove PCR and sequencing errors. CDR3 sequences were aligned to IMGT reference sequences to assign V, D and J gene segments. For a sequence to be retained, at least a six-nucleotide match to both a V gene segment and a J gene segment was required. A rearrangement counted as productive if the CDR3 had no stop codons and remained in frame with V and J, and every other rearrangement counted as non-productive. Following IMGT convention, CDR3 was defined as the stretch from the second conserved V-encoded cysteine to the conserved J-encoded phenylalanine. The earlier analysis of approximately 500 of the donors excluded sequences that lacked an unambiguous match to a single V gene segment. In an earlier analysis of several hundred of the donors, V segments were called functional above 56.7% productive rearrangements and were called segregating when the between-donor standard deviation exceeded 5%. A statistical classification framework was developed to diagnose cytomegalovirus status using the catalog of TCR beta chain sequences. A later analysis assigned V and J genes by comparing TCR nucleotide sequences with IMGT/GENE-DB human TR gene sequences. Using the TCRdist pipeline, a later analysis assigned CDR3 sequences along with most-parsimonious VDJ recombination scenarios. In a later analysis, each TCR beta chain was defined by its CDR3 amino acid sequence together with its V-gene family, and reads lacking a unique V-gene family were excluded. In a later analysis, 500 to 650 highly shared, low-generation-probability nucleotide sequences were removed to address suspected cross-contamination and a sequencing artifact. For each public chain, a later analysis derived a clonal expansion index from normalized ranks of inferred template counts within each repertoire. In a later analysis, generation probabilities were computed using a VDJ recombination model fitted to out-of-frame rearrangements, and the results were checked against IGoR. In a later analysis, hypergeometric tests were used to score TCR-TCR, TCR-HLA and TCR-CMV co-occurrence, with a repertoire-size bias correction applied to TCR pairs. A later analysis estimated false discovery rates by permuting HLA or CMV assignments 20 times. In a later analysis, co-occurring TCRs were grouped using DBSCAN, with TCRdist sequence similarity added in when clustering inside HLA-allele-positive subsets. For co-occurrence clustering, repertoires with fewer than 30,000 or more than 120,000 public chains were excluded, along with a handful of repertoires with anomalous nucleotide sharing. The source is immuneACCESS, and TCRdb retained only in-frame sequences with V and J called. Part of the clones is not carried over; for the studies checked, unresolved V genes explain less than half of this, and the remainder is unexplained. The V and J calls and clone size are taken from that table; D and trimming were inferred from the DNA. The table for this sample lists tens of thousands of clones. Approximately 6.2% of the sample is held by the ten biggest clonotypes.

The cohort comprised 550 to 700 healthy bone marrow donors. At the time of sampling, every cohort member was nominally healthy, though immune exposures that went unrecorded were likely present. The donor tested CMV seronegative, placing the donor among the roughly 340 seronegative members of the cohort. Each donor provided a peripheral blood sample, and peripheral blood mononuclear cells were used for TCR beta sequencing. Genomic DNA was extracted from the blood cell samples with the Qiagen DNeasy Blood Extraction Kit. Summary of the overall study and its limitations: Because HLA typing was unavailable for some donors at each locus, only the typed subset was used in association tests. Correlated functional status among segregating V segments might be attributable to linkage disequilibrium, but an unknown experimental factor could not be ruled out. Several of the top co-occurrence clusters appeared to be linked to parvovirus B19, influenza, CMV and Epstein-Barr virus, according to a later analysis. Only TCR beta chains were sequenced in this cohort, and the absence of alpha or paired-chain data limited detectable features. In a later analysis, HLA-associated TCR beta chains were found to be more clonally expanded and to have lower generation probabilities than equally common non-associated chains. In a later genetic analysis, fewer N-insertions in productive TCRs were reported among donors in an Asian-associated ancestry cluster than the approximately 710-donor mean. The classifier was reported to diagnose cytomegalovirus status with high specificity and sensitivity in both the original and validation cohorts. For the cohort, immune exposure information was limited to CMV serostatus. According to a later analysis, most CMV-associated TCR beta chains appeared to be HLA-restricted, and the HLA associations seemed to be driven largely by CMV exposure. In vitro tests confirmed that a few of the cytomegalovirus-associated TCR beta chains recognize cytomegalovirus antigens. The presence/absence analyses assumed that sequencing depth was roughly uniform across donors, and that assumption may not be true. Some IMGT-functional V segments, including TRBV6-2 and TRBV6-3, could not be told apart with the 87-base-pair reads, so those segments were excluded. Because counts were too low, fewer than 20 rarely observed V segments, including chromosome 9 orphons, were excluded from the earlier analysis of a few hundred of the donors. In an earlier analysis of approximately 590 of the donors, most TCR beta V segments were observed in productive rearrangements about 87% or about 30% of the time, broadly matching IMGT annotations. The authors suggested that the approach could potentially be extended to other disease states and immunological phenotypes. In a later analysis, TCR association rates were found to vary across HLA loci, with the most associated TCRs seen for DRB1 alleles and the fewest for HLA-C alleles. A later analysis associated 15,000 to 20,000 TCR beta sequences with specific HLA alleles at a false discovery rate of 0.05. Most TCR sequences were seen in very few donors, while some public TCRs were found in many individuals. A further reported finding was that TCR beta sequences accurately predicted the HLA-A and HLA-B alleles for most subjects in the first cohort. A group of highly shared sequence variants was considered likely to be a technical artifact of the sequencing pipeline. Assigning TCR associations to individual alleles was difficult when HLA alleles, especially DR and DQ, strongly co-occurred. V-gene and J-gene trimming of TCR beta chains was associated with a missense DCLRE1C variant in a later genetic analysis, and the association was replicated in an independent cohort. The study gave a list of 150 to 200 TCR beta chains associated with cytomegalovirus.

This receptor chain uses TRBV7-2 and TRBJ2-7; a stretch of 9 junction bases matches TRBD2. The sequence came from a man aged 25 to 40 in good health and CMV-seronegative. The sample was PBMCs. The sequence in DNA is TGTGCCAGCAGTTATAGCGGGGGAGTATCTTACGAGCAGTACTTC. It codes for CASSYSGGVSYEQYF.